Listed below are T cell receptor beta chains from one sample, sequenced in a study of neurological immune-mediated disorders. TCRdb ran MiXCR on the 5' RACE reads and lists one entry per CDR3 protein. This sample has around 42,000 distinct CDR3 sequences, with approximately 12% found just once. Sequencing was carried out using PBMCs. The receptors stem from a man between 25 and 39 years old in good health. CDR3s include the opening cysteine and the closing phenylalanine or tryptophan. D genes are given only for firm matches. The listing skips clone size in some rows; elsewhere it reads once, few, many or a size class.

j_gene | v_gene | abundance | d_gene | CDR3aa | CDR3nt
TRBJ1-1 | TRBV5-1 | many | TRBD1 | CASSLSGGAMNTEAFF | TGCGCCAGCAGCTTGTCAGGGGGCGCCATGAACACTGAAGCTTTCTTT
TRBJ1-2 | TRBV30 | many | TRBD1 | CAWSKDRGDGYTF | TGTGCCTGGAGTAAAGACAGGGGTGATGGCTACACCTTC
TRBJ1-4 | TRBV4-1 | many | . | CASSQEMGKIVASTNEKLFF | TGCGCCAGCAGCCAAGAAATGGGTAAAATCGTCGCGTCAACTAATGAAAAACTGTTTTTT
TRBJ1-1 | TRBV10-3 | many | . | CAISDFGVTEAFF | TGTGCCATCAGCGACTTCGGGGTCACTGAAGCTTTCTTT
TRBJ1-1 | TRBV18 | many | . | CASSSSPDGEAFF | TGTGCCAGCTCGTCGTCACCGGACGGTGAAGCTTTCTTT
TRBJ1-4 | TRBV5-1 | many | TRBD1 | CASSGRDRGYEKLFF | TGCGCCAGCAGCGGGAGGGACAGGGGATATGAAAAACTGTTTTTT
TRBJ1-3 | TRBV10-3 | many | . | CAISPGPTGRNTIYF | TGTGCCATCTCCCCCGGCCCCACAGGGCGAAACACCATATATTTT
TRBJ1-4 | TRBV5-1 | many | . | CASSLEGLNEKLFF | TGCGCCAGCAGCTTGGAGGGCTTAAATGAAAAACTGTTTTTT
TRBJ2-3 | TRBV5-1 | . | TRBD1 | CASSSGQGNQPQYF | TGCGCCAGTAGCTCAGGACAGGGGAATCAGCCCCAGTATTTT
TRBJ2-3 | TRBV7-3 | many | TRBD1 | CASSLSGTETDTQYF | TGTGCCAGCAGCTTATCCGGGACAGAGACAGATACGCAGTATTTT
TRBJ2-5 | TRBV3-1 | few | . | CASSSISSALQETQYF | TGTGCCAGCAGCTCAATATCGAGCGCACTCCAAGAGACCCAGTACTTC
TRBJ2-3 | TRBV4-2 | . | TRBD2 | CASSPRGTNTDTQYF | TGTGCCAGCAGCCCACGGGGGACTAACACAGATACGCAGTATTTT
TRBJ2-7 | TRBV24-1 | many | . | CATSDPPSGQGPSGTSFVEQYF | TGTGCCACCAGTGATCCCCCTTCCGGACAGGGACCCTCCGGGACTAGTTTCGTCGAGCAGTACTTC
TRBJ2-4 | TRBV20-1 | many | TRBD2 | CSARAGLAGGLAKNIQYF | TGCAGTGCTAGAGCCGGTCTAGCGGGAGGGTTAGCCAAAAACATTCAGTACTTC
TRBJ2-7 | TRBV15 | many | TRBD1 | CATSTRTGDYEQYF | TGTGCCACCAGCACCCGGACAGGGGACTACGAGCAGTACTTC
TRBJ2-5 | TRBV6-5 | . | . | CASSDTIRGHQETQYF | TGTGCCAGCAGTGACACGATTCGGGGGCACCAAGAGACCCAGTACTTC
TRBJ2-3 | TRBV25-1 | many | . | CASRPGLLNTDTQYF | TGTGCCAGCAGACCGGGACTCTTAAACACAGATACGCAGTATTTT
TRBJ2-7 | TRBV7-9 | many | TRBD1 | CASSRQGDEQYF | TGTGCCAGCAGCCGACAGGGCGACGAGCAGTACTTC
TRBJ2-3 | TRBV20-1 | many | TRBD2 | CSAPGGTSGSDTQYF | TGCAGTGCACCCGGCGGAACTAGCGGATCAGATACGCAGTATTTT
TRBJ1-6 | TRBV6-1 | many | . | CASSSDMGGNSPLHF | TGTGCCAGCAGTAGCGATATGGGCGGGAATTCACCCCTCCACTTT
TRBJ1-1 | TRBV27 | many | . | CASSREVMNTEAFF | TGTGCCAGCAGCAGGGAGGTCATGAACACTGAAGCTTTCTTT
TRBJ2-7 | TRBV3-1 | many | . | CASSPAEWGSYEQYF | TGTGCCAGCAGCCCTGCGGAGTGGGGATCCTACGAGCAGTACTTC
TRBJ2-7 | TRBV27 | . | TRBD1 | CASSLRTGQGSGRTSYEQYF | TGTGCCAGCAGTCTTCGAACCGGACAGGGATCCGGACGGACCTCCTACGAGCAGTACTTC
TRBJ2-1 | TRBV20-1 | many | . | CSALRGPPGDEQFF | TGCAGTGCTCTGCGTGGGCCCCCGGGGGATGAGCAGTTCTTC
TRBJ1-1 | TRBV20-1 | many | TRBD1 | CSATDRVDTEAFF | TGCAGTGCTACGGACAGGGTGGACACTGAAGCTTTCTTT
TRBJ2-1 | TRBV14 | many | . | CASSQVFRVPSYNEQFF | TGTGCCAGCAGCCAAGTTTTTCGGGTACCGTCCTACAATGAGCAGTTCTTC
TRBJ2-7 | TRBV28 | many | . | CASSLRGTYEQYF | TGTGCCAGCAGTTTGAGAGGCACCTACGAGCAGTACTTC
TRBJ2-7 | TRBV29-1 | many | . | CSVEGGNTYEQYF | TGCAGCGTTGAGGGGGGTAACACCTACGAGCAGTACTTC
TRBJ2-3 | TRBV7-9 | many | . | CASSYRESTDTQYF | TGTGCCAGCAGCTACCGGGAAAGCACAGATACGCAGTATTTT
TRBJ2-7 | TRBV5-6 | many | . | CASSPGLSYEQYF | TGTGCCAGCAGCCCGGGACTCAGCTACGAGCAGTACTTC
TRBJ2-2 | TRBV29-1 | many | TRBD2 | CSVEGLAEINTGELFF | TGCAGCGTTGAGGGACTAGCGGAAATCAACACCGGGGAGCTGTTTTTT
TRBJ2-7 | TRBV5-1 | many | TRBD2 | CASSERGTSGSHEQYF | TGCGCCAGCAGCGAAAGAGGGACTAGCGGGAGCCACGAGCAGTACTTC
TRBJ1-1 | TRBV5-1 | . | . | CASSPGAGFAEAFF | TGCGCCAGCAGCCCCGGGGCGGGGTTCGCTGAAGCTTTCTTT
TRBJ2-7 | TRBV3-1 | few | TRBD2 | CASSPTSGSDDEQYF | TGTGCCAGCAGCCCCACTAGCGGGAGCGACGACGAGCAGTACTTC
TRBJ1-5 | TRBV5-1 | many | . | CASSEGQIDQPQHF | TGCGCCAGCAGTGAAGGACAGATCGATCAGCCCCAGCATTTT
TRBJ2-7 | TRBV28 | many | . | CASSFRGEQYF | TGTGCCAGCAGTTTCCGGGGCGAGCAGTACTTC
TRBJ2-3 | TRBV4-2 | many | . | CASSPRSDTQYF | TGTGCCAGCAGCCCCCGAAGTGATACGCAGTATTTT
TRBJ2-3 | TRBV7-3 | many | . | CASSLTGGSWGDTQYF | TGTGCCAGCAGCTTAACAGGGGGGTCTTGGGGAGATACGCAGTATTTT
TRBJ2-1 | TRBV11-2 | . | . | CASSPGAQWYNEQFF | TGTGCCAGCAGCCCGGGGGCACAGTGGTACAATGAGCAGTTCTTC
TRBJ2-7 | TRBV24-1 | many | TRBD1 | CATSDGTGAFVEQYF | TGTGCCACCAGTGACGGGACAGGGGCTTTCGTCGAGCAGTACTTC
TRBJ2-2 | TRBV7-3 | many | . | CASSHHNTGELFF | TGTGCCAGCAGCCACCATAACACCGGGGAGCTGTTTTTT
TRBJ2-7 | TRBV6-6 | many | . | CASSSLGSPTSYEQYF | TGTGCCAGCAGTTCCCTGGGCAGCCCCACTTCCTACGAGCAGTACTTC
TRBJ2-3 | TRBV7-6 | many | . | CASSLRTGGTDTQYF | TGTGCCAGCAGCCTAAGGACTGGTGGCACAGATACGCAGTATTTT
TRBJ2-3 | TRBV7-2 | many | TRBD2 | CASSLAGGAQYF | TGTGCCAGCAGTCTAGCGGGAGGTGCGCAGTATTTT
TRBJ2-7 | TRBV11-3 | . | . | CASSPRAEQSYEQYF | TGTGCCAGCAGCCCTAGAGCGGAACAGTCCTACGAGCAGTACTTC
TRBJ2-3 | TRBV20-1 | many | TRBD2 | CSAGSPSGGTDTQYF | TGCAGTGCTGGGAGCCCCAGCGGGGGGACAGATACGCAGTATTTT
TRBJ2-7 | TRBV14 | . | . | CASSLITYEQYF | TGTGCCAGCAGCCTGATAACCTACGAGCAGTACTTC
TRBJ2-1 | TRBV6-2/TRBV6-3 | many | . | CASSYSGDSYNEQFF | TGTGCCAGCAGTTACTCCGGGGATTCCTACAATGAGCAGTTCTTC
TRBJ2-7 | TRBV27 | many | . | CASSLSRTYEQYF | TGTGCCAGCAGTTTATCTAGGACCTACGAGCAGTACTTC
TRBJ2-3 | TRBV7-7 | many | TRBD2 | CASSPGLARKGTDTQYF | TGTGCCAGCAGCCCGGGACTAGCCAGAAAAGGCACAGATACGCAGTATTTT
TRBJ1-1 | TRBV12-3/TRBV12-4 | many | . | CASSKRTARNTEAFF | TGTGCCAGCAGTAAACGGACCGCAAGGAACACTGAAGCTTTCTTT
TRBJ1-2 | TRBV5-1 | many | . | CASSLVGGQGYTF | TGCGCCAGCAGCCTTGTGGGGGGCCAAGGCTACACCTTC
TRBJ2-2 | TRBV20-1 | many | TRBD2 | CSARALERGYNTGELFF | TGCAGTGCTAGAGCTTTGGAGCGGGGTTATAACACCGGGGAGCTGTTTTTT
TRBJ1-4 | TRBV12-3/TRBV12-4 | . | . | CANSLIREKLFF | TGTGCCAACAGTTTAATACGAGAAAAACTGTTTTTT
TRBJ2-1 | TRBV19 | . | . | CASRAQGSSYNEQFF | TGTGCCAGTAGGGCCCAGGGGAGCTCCTACAATGAGCAGTTCTTC